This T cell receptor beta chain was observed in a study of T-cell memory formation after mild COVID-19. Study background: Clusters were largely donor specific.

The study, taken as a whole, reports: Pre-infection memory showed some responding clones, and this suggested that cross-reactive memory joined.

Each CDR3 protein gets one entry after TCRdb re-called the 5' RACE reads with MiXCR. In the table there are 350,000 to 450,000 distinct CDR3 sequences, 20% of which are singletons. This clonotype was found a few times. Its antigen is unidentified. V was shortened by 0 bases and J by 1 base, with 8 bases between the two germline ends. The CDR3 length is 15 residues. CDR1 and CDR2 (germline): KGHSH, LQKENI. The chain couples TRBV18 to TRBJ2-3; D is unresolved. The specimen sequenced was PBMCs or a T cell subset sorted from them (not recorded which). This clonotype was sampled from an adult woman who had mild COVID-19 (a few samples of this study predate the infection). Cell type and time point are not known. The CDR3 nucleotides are TGTGCCAGCTCACCACCATCTATCCGCACAGATACGCAGTATTTT. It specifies CASSPPSIRTDTQYF.